This T cell receptor beta chain stems from a study of blood T cell repertoires in COVID-19. Study as a whole: Sites in the United States, Italy and Spain provided acute and convalescent COVID-19 samples. PBMCs, B-cell-depleted T cells, or T cells were the source of the cDNA or gDNA that made up the material.

The germline V gene has CDR1 MGHDK and CDR2 SYGVNS. This CDR3 has 11 amino acids. V shed 5 bases and J shed 7 bases, with 9 bases lying between them. Sequenced by immunoSEQ multiplex PCR; TCRdb stores in-frame clones only, minus some. The sample yields 300,000 to 350,000 clones, nearly 90% seen once. This receptor was identified in a woman aged 40 to 50 with COVID-19, enrolled during active disease. The sample was peripheral blood. This chain connects TRBV25-1 to TRBJ2-7; D is unclear. The DNA for the CDR3 is TGTGCCAGCAGTTCGGGTAGTGAGCAGTACTTC. It is translated as CASSSGSEQYF.